This record looks at one TCR beta chain sequence and its context. The antigen remains unidentified. These data are taken from a study of CD4 T cells in relation to SARS-CoV-2 and coronaviruses. Unexposed donor CD4+ T cells date from about 2011-2019, before the COVID-19 pandemic. Germline CDR1 is SGHAT and CDR2 is FQNNGV. Unmatched junction bases numbered 6, after V lost 1 base and J lost 0 bases. The CDR3 is 17 residues long. Uncultured naive and memory CD4+ T cells supplied DNA for deep TCR-beta sequencing. The repertoire was sequenced with immunoSEQ multiplex PCR; TCRdb's copy has only in-frame clones and lacks some. The data contain more than 55,000 clones, 70% to 90% of them singletons. The study, taken as a whole, reports: SARS-CoV-2-driven expansion was significantly weaker in crossreactive than monoreactive clones. Memory recall responses, not primary responses primed in culture, are what the assay detects. Roughly three fifths of donors had memory CD4+ clonotypes crossrecognizing SARS-CoV-2 and common cold coronavirus spike.

Sequencing was performed on memory CD4+ T cells from PBMCs. The chain recombines TRBV11-2 with TRBJ2-3, with 8 nucleotides matching TRBD2. The receptor was derived from a human donor in good health. CDR3 bases: TGTGCCAGCAGCTTAGTCGCGGGGGGCCTTAGCACAGATACGCAGTATTTT. This sequence encodes CASSLVAGGLSTDTQYF.